This TCR beta chain was recorded in a study of cytomegalovirus exposure and HLA in healthy donors. The germline gives CDR1 MNHNS, CDR2 SASEGT. The CDR3 length is 14 residues. Germline trimming cut 4 bases from V and 3 bases from J; bases unmatched to any gene: 6. PCR was performed using 60 Vbeta and 13 Jbeta primers. Here immunoSEQ multiplex PCR was the method, and the copy in TCRdb shows in-frame clones only, minus some. In the table there are some 130,000 clones, around four fifths of which are singletons. J is TRBJ2-7 and V is TRBV6-1; TRBD2 agrees at 7 bases. Material for sequencing was PBMCs. This TCR came from a man aged 25 to 40 in good health. The CDR3 loop reads CASSGELAVYEQYF. In DNA, the CDR3 is TGTGCCAGCAGTGGGGAGCTAGCGGTCTACGAGCAGTACTTC.